This TCR beta chain was sequenced during a study of early T cells in non-severe SARS-CoV-2 infection. Study summary: It was bulk RNA from unsorted whole blood that was sequenced, and the chains were unpaired. Findings and limits, study-wide: Clonotype matching in VDJdb favored anti-spike CD8 responses and did not capture private and CD4 specificities.

One entry per CDR3 protein, called by TCRdb with MiXCR from the 5' RACE reads. The sample consists of fewer than 30,000 distinct CDR3 sequences, 4% to 4.5% of them appearing once. Remarks on this clonotype: Antigen unknown.

Germline trimming cut 5 bases from V and 1 base from J; bases unmatched to any gene: 4. Germline CDR1 and CDR2: SGHTA and FQGNSA. The CDR3 consists of 14 residues. The V and J genes are TRBV7-2 and TRBJ2-5; 7 bases fit TRBD1. The receptor was isolated from an adult who was a healthcare worker with PCR-confirmed SARS-CoV-2 infection or an uninfected control (not recorded which). The specimen sequenced was whole blood. The CDR3 DNA sequence: TGTGCCAGCAGCCCGGGACAGCGCCAAGAGACCCAGTACTTC. It translates to CASSPGQRQETQYF.